The source of this T cell receptor (beta chain) is a study of human CD8 memory T cell subsets. Considering frequency, this clonotype is medium-sized. UMI-labeled 5' RACE was used, and it produced the TCR beta libraries. TCRdb processed the 5' RACE reads again and assigns one entry to each CDR3 protein, with no DNA. The sample holds about 7,300 distinct CDR3 sequences. This CDR3 region has 14 residues. Germline V gene data show CDR1 as MGHDK and CDR2 as SYGVNS. Among CD8+ T cells, TPEX were CCR7+ PD-1+ TIGIT+ early memory cells with exhausted-like traits. The rearrangement joins TRBV25-1 to TRBJ2-5. This sequence was found in a human donor in good health. The sample was CD8+ T cells from PBMCs. The CDR3 here is CASSELYKQETQYF.